This T cell receptor beta chain was sequenced in a study of OX40 agonist ivuxolimab in advanced cancers. Method: immunoSEQ multiplex PCR; TCRdb's copy keeps in-frame clones and lacks some. The sample lists some 65,000 clones, around 87% occurring once. The CDR3 runs to 16 residues. V was trimmed by 2 bases and J by 5 bases, leaving 13 bases between them. Germline loops: CDR1 SNHLY, CDR2 FYNNEI. The starting material was CD4+ or CD8+ T cells sorted from blood, obtained in a trial of the OX40 agonist ivuxolimab. The chain is built from TRBV2 and TRBJ1-6, with D possibly TRBD1 on 5 matching bases. The receptor was isolated from an adult with an advanced solid tumor such as melanoma, head and neck, liver or kidney cancer. The CDR3 DNA reads as TGTGCCAGCAGTGAACAGGGAAGCAAGAATAATTCACCCCTCCACTTT. Translation gives CASSEQGSKNNSPLHF.